The following is a T cell receptor (beta chain) sequence with its context. Its binding antigen is unknown. No qualities accompany the bases; no much larger clone lies one base away. CDR1 and CDR2, per the germline V gene (reference sequence), are SEHNR and FQNEAQ. From V the trimming removes 4 bases and from J it removes 9 bases, while the gene matches leave 9 bases of the junction unaccounted for. From the cysteine up to the phenylalanine, the CDR3 has a length of 14 residues. The DNA shown is the 42-base CDR3, in frame from base 1. The CDR3 regions of human TCRbeta chains were analyzed by immunosequencing. In the original analysis: Repertoire TCRs were checked for matches against a reference library of SARS-CoV-2-specific TCRs that had been generated using the MIRA antigen-specificity platform. Breadth was defined as the fraction of unique TCRs that were SARS-CoV-2-associated, and depth was defined as the fraction of total T cells that were SARS-CoV-2-associated. Each spike-specific TCR was assigned to its reactive spike region and to a CD4 or CD8 class using the MIRA data. Log10-transformed breadth and depth values were compared by one-way ANOVA with Sidak's multiple comparisons tests. TCRdb obtained this table from immuneACCESS and retained in-frame rearrangements with V and J assigned. These tables miss some clones; where compared with another copy, unresolved V genes account for less than half of the shortfall, and the remainder is unexplained. That table supplies the V and J calls and clone size; D and trimming were determined from the DNA. A total of approximately 190,000 clones appear in this sample, approximately 91% of them only once. The ten largest make up nearly 1% of the sample.

This entry belongs to a study of T cell responses to AZD1222 COVID-19 vaccine (dated by TCRdb to the early 2020s). In terms of the full investigation: Because spike-specific TCR depth and breadth did not differ between the two schedules, AZD1222 recipients who got a second dose at roughly 4 weeks were pooled with those who got a second dose at roughly 12 weeks. TCR sequencing covered more than 230 trial participants: 200 to 210 given two doses of AZD1222 and approximately 26 given two doses of MenACWY control vaccine. Trial participants were enrolled by age into 18-55, 56-69 and 70-plus year subgroups, with around 150, 28 and 57 TCR-sequenced participants respectively. What the work shows at the level of the full study, not this receptor alone: Conclusions about previously exposed vaccinees are limited because only a handful of AZD1222 recipients were SARS-CoV-2 seropositive at baseline. The 56-69-year group was small, and its depth increase did not reach significance, likely because of low power. A significant rise in spike-specific TCR breadth and depth was observed after two AZD1222 doses relative to day 0 and relative to MenACWY recipients. Vaccine-associated CD4 TCRs spanned the whole spike protein, with dominant responses in regions 160-218 and 743-854. Participants were mostly white British and included more females than males, and it was suggested by the authors that clonal diversity may have been underestimated. Reportedly, almost half of the unique spike-specific TCRs recognized epitopes lying outside the regions that are mutated in the B.1.351 and B.1.1.7 variants. Because no day 14 peak-response samples were available, repertoires were characterized only after the peak T cell response.

What the time point label conveys for this sample: baseline before first vaccination. Vaccinee samples were obtained from the UK trials COV001 and COV002, which included a single-blind randomized controlled phase 2/3 trial of AZD1222 (ChAdOx1 nCoV-19) in healthy adults. For TCRbeta chain sequencing, PBMC samples from trial participants were taken at day 0 and at day 28 after the second dose. The input for sequencing was peripheral blood, taken on day 0 of AZD1222 vaccination. This chain is built from TRBV7-9 and TRBJ1-2; a stretch of 9 junction bases matches TRBD1. This receptor was identified in an adult in good health. The CDR3 protein is CASSSGQGVDRYTF. The nucleotide sequence reads TGTGCCAGCAGCTCGGGACAGGGAGTCGATCGCTACACCTTC.